Listed below are T cell receptor beta chains from one sample, sequenced in a study of T-cell reconstitution after alpha-beta-depleted transplantation in children. TCRdb fed the PCR reads into MiXCR, producing one record per CDR3 protein. There are 600,000 to 700,000 distinct CDR3 sequences in the sample; roughly 15% occur only once, and around 0.96% lies in the top ten. The sample in question was PBMCs from the stem cell graft donor, obtained from the stem cell graft. The receptor source for this set is a human donor who donated a stem cell graft to a child with acute myeloid leukemia. Each CDR3 is given with its conserved first and last residue. Fields, in order: J gene, CDR3 length, clone size, D gene, V gene, CDR3 DNA, CDR3 protein. A D gene is named only where the DNA matches it firmly. Clone size is stated in some rows and not others, as once, few, many or a class when expanded.

TRBJ2-1,12,many,TRBD1,TRBV9,TGTGCCAGCAGCGCCCAGGGGGATGAGCAGTTCTTC,CASSAQGDEQFF
TRBJ1-1,15,many,TRBD1,TRBV20-1,TGCAGTGCTCCGGACAGGGCACGCATGAACACTGAAGCTTTCTTT,CSAPDRARMNTEAFF
TRBJ1-1,16,.,TRBD1,TRBV5-1,TGCGCCAGCAGCTTCTCAGGGGGGATCTTGAACACTGAAGCTTTCTTT,CASSFSGGILNTEAFF
TRBJ1-2,15,few,.,TRBV4-1,TGCGCCAGCAGCCAAGAGGTGGCAGGGACCTATGGCTACACCTTC,CASSQEVAGTYGYTF
TRBJ1-5,15,.,.,TRBV7-2,TGTGCCAGCAGCTTACGGTCAGGGAACAATCAGCCCCAGCATTTT,CASSLRSGNNQPQHF
TRBJ2-2,16,.,.,TRBV24-1,TGTGCCACCAGTGACCCATCACTAGCGAACACCGGGGAGCTGTTTTTT,CATSDPSLANTGELFF
TRBJ1-2,14,many,.,TRBV20-1,TGCAGTGCTAAGGGCGGGGTGGCGCACTATGGCTACACCTTC,CSAKGGVAHYGYTF
TRBJ1-2,15,few,TRBD1,TRBV5-5,TGTGCCAGCAGCGAATCGGACAGGGGTGACTATGGCTACACCTTC,CASSESDRGDYGYTF
TRBJ2-3,16,few,TRBD2,TRBV11-2,TGTGCCAGCAGCTTTATCCGGGCCGCCGGGGGGGATACGCAGTATTTT,CASSFIRAAGGDTQYF
TRBJ2-2,15,.,.,TRBV25-1,TGTGCCAGCAGTGAAGTTTCAGGGTCCACCGGGGAGCTGTTTTTT,CASSEVSGSTGELFF
TRBJ2-7,13,.,TRBD1,TRBV12-3/TRBV12-4,TGTGCCAGCAGTCCGGGACAGAACTACGAGCAGTACTTC,CASSPGQNYEQYF
TRBJ2-5,17,.,TRBD2,TRBV4-2,TGTGCCAGCAGCCAAGATGGGAGGGGATCTAGAATGGAGACCCAGTACTTC,CASSQDGRGSRMETQYF
TRBJ1-4,15,many,.,TRBV20-1,TGCAGTGCTAGGCGACATCCTGCAACTAATGAAAAACTGTTTTTT,CSARRHPATNEKLFF
TRBJ2-4,14,.,.,TRBV20-1,TGCAGTGCTAGATCCCGTGGGAGACTAAACATTCAGTACTTC,CSARSRGRLNIQYF
TRBJ2-7,15,many,TRBD1,TRBV5-6,TGTGCCAGCAGCTTAGGGACAGGAGGGTTCTACGAGCAGTACTTC,CASSLGTGGFYEQYF
TRBJ1-5,14,few,.,TRBV12-3/TRBV12-4,TGTGCCAGCAGTTTCTTTAGGGGGAGACAGCCCCAGCATTTT,CASSFFRGRQPQHF
TRBJ2-1,20,.,TRBD1,TRBV15,TGTGCCACCAGCATCTATCCCGGGACAGGGGGCGCTTCTGGGTACAATGAGCAGTTCTTC,CATSIYPGTGGASGYNEQFF
TRBJ2-7,16,.,.,TRBV15,TGTGCCACCAGCAGAGAAAGAGTGGGGCTCCCCTACGAGCAGTACTTC,CATSRERVGLPYEQYF